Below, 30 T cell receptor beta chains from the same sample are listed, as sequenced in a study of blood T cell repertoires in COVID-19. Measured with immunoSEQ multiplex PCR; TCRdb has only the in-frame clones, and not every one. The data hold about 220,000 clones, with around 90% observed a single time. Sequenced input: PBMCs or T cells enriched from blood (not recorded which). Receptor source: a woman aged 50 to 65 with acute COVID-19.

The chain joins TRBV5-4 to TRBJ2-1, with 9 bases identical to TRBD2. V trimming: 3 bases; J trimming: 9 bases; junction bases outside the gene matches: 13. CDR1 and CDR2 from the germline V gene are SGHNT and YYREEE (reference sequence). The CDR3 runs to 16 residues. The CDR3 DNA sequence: TGTGCCAGCAGCTGGGGGGCGGCTAGCGGGGTGGGTGAGCAGTTCTTC. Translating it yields CASSWGAASGVGEQFF.

For the CDR3, the DNA is TGTGCCTGGAACGGGGGGAGGGCGGACAATTCACCCCTCCACTTT. Protein: CAWNGGRADNSPLHF. The V call is TRBV30, the J call TRBJ1-6, with a tentative D call TRBD1 (5 bases). The germline V gene encodes CDR1 GTSNPN and CDR2 SVGIG (reference sequence). The V and J ends lost 4 bases and 7 bases respectively, with 17 bases between them. The CDR3 is made up of 15 amino acids.

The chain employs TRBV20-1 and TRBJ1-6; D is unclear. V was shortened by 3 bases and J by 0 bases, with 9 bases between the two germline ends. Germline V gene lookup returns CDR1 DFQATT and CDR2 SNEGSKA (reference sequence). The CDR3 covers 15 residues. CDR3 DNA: TGCAGTGCTAGTGGGCTCAGCTCCTATAATTCACCCCTCCACTTT. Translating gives CSASGLSSYNSPLHF.

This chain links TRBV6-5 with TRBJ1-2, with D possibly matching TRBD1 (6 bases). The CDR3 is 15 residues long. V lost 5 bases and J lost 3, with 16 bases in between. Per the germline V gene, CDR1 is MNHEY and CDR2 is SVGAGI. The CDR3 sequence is CASSLDGRGYYGYTF. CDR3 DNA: TGTGCCAGCAGTCTCGATGGGAGGGGGTACTATGGCTACACCTTC.

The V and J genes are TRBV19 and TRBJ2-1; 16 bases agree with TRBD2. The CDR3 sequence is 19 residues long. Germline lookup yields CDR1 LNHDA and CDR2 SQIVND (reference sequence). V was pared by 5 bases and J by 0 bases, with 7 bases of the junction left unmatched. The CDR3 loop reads CASSFRGLAGGSSYNEQFF. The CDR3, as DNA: TGTGCCAGTAGTTTTCGGGGACTAGCGGGAGGGAGCTCCTACAATGAGCAGTTCTTC.

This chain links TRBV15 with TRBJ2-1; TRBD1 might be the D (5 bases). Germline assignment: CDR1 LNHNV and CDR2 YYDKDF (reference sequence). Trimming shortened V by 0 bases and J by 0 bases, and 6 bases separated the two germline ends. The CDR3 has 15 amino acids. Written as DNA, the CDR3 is TGTGCCACCAGCAGAGATCAGGGCTCCTACAATGAGCAGTTCTTC. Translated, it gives CATSRDQGSYNEQFF.

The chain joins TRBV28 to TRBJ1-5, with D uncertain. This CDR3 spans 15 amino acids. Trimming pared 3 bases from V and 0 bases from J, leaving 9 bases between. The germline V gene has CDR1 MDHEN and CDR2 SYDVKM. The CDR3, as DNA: TGTGCCAGCAGTTTCCCCAGGCTTAGCAATCAGCCCCAGCATTTT. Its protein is CASSFPRLSNQPQHF.

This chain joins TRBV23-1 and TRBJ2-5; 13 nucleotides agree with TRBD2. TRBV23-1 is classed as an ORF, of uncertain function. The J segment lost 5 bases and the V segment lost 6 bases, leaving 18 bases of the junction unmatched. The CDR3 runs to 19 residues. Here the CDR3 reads CASSQTIGTSGTRWETQYF. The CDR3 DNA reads TGCGCCAGCAGCCAAACGATCGGGACTAGCGGGACACGGTGGGAGACCCAGTACTTC.

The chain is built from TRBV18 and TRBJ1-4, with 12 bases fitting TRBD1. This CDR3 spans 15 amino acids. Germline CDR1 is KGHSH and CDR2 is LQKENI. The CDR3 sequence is CVTQEGTGGGEKLFF. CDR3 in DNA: TGTGTTACGCAAGAAGGGACAGGGGGCGGTGAAAAACTGTTTTTT.

CDR3 nucleotides: TGTGCCAGCAGCCCACAGGGGGCGCGGATATACACTGAAGCTTTCTTT. As protein: CASSPQGARIYTEAFF. The rearrangement joins TRBV11-2 to TRBJ1-1; TRBD1 agrees at 9 bases. This CDR3 has 16 amino acids. The ends lost 5 bases at V and 3 bases at J; junction bases unmatched: 10. Germline CDR1 and CDR2: SGHAT and FQNNGV.

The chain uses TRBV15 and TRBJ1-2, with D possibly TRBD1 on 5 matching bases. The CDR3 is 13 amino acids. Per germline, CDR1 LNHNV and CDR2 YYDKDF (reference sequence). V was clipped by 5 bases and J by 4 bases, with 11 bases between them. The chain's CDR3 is CATSSGRGYGYTF. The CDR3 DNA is TGTGCCACCAGCTCAGGGAGGGGCTATGGCTACACCTTC.

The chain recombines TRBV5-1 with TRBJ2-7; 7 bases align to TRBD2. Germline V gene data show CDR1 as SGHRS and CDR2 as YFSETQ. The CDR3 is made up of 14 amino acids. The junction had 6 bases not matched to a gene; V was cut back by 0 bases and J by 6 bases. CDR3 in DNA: TGCGCCAGCAGCTTGGCCGGGGGGTGGTCCGAGCAGTACTTC. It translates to CASSLAGGWSEQYF.

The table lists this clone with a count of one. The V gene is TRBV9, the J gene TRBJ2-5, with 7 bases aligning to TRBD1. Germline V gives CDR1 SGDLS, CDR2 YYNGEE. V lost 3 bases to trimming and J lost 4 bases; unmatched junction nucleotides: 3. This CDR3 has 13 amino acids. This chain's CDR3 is CASSAQGSETQYF. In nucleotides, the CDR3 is TGTGCCAGCAGCGCACAGGGGTCAGAGACCCAGTACTTC.

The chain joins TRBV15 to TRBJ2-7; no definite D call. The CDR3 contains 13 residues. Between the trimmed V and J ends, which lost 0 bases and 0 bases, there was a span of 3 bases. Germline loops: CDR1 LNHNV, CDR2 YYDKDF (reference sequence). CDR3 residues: CATSRDSSYEQYF. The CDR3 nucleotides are TGTGCCACCAGCAGAGATAGCTCCTACGAGCAGTACTTC.

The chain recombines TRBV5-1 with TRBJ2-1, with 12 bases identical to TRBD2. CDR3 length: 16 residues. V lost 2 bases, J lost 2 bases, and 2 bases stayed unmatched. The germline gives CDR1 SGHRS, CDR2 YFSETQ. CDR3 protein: CASSLSSGRAYNEQFF. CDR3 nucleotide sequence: TGCGCCAGCAGCTTATCTAGCGGGAGGGCCTACAATGAGCAGTTCTTC.

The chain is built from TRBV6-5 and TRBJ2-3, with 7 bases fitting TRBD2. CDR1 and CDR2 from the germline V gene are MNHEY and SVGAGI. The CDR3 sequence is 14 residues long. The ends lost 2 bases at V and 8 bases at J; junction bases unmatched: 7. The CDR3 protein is CASSYGLTGGTQYF. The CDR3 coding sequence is TGTGCCAGCAGTTACGGACTGACGGGGGGTACGCAGTATTTT.

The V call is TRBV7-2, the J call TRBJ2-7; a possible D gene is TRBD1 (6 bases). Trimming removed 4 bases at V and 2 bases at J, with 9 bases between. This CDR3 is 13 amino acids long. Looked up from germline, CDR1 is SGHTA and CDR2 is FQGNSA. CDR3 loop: CASSSWTAYEQYF. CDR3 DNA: TGTGCCAGCAGCTCCTGGACAGCCTACGAGCAGTACTTC.

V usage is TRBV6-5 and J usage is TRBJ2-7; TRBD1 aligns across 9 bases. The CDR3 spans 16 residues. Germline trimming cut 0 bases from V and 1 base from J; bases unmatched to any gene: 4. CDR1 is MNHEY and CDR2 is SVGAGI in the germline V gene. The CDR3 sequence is CASSYSGTGLSYEQYF. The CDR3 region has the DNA TGTGCCAGCAGTTACTCCGGGACAGGGCTATCCTACGAGCAGTACTTC.

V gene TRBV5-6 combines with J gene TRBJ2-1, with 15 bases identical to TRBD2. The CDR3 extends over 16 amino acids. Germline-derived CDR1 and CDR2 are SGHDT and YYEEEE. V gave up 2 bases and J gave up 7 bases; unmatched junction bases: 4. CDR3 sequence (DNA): TGTGCCAGCAGCTTTCGAGGGACTAGCGGGAGGAATGAGCAGTTCTTC. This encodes CASSFRGTSGRNEQFF.

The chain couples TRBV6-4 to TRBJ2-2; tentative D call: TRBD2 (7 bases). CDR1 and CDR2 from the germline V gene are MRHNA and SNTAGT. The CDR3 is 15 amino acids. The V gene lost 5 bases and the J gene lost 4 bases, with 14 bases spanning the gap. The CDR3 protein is CASSRGAGSTGELFF. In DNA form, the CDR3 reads TGTGCCAGCAGTCGGGGGGCCGGGAGCACCGGGGAGCTGTTTTTT.

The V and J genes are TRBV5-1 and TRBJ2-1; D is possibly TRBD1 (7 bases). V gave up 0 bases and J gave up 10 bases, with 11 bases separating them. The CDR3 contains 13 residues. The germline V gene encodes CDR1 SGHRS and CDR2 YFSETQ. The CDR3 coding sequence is TGCGCCAGCAGCTTGGCACAGGGGAGGGAGCAGTTCTTC. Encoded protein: CASSLAQGREQFF.

The CDR3 loop reads CASSGAGRDTGELFF. CDR3 nucleotides: TGTGCCAGCTCAGGGGCAGGACGAGACACCGGGGAGCTGTTTTTT. This sequence joins TRBV18 and TRBJ2-2; D is possibly TRBD1 (5 bases). The CDR3 is 15 amino acids. V lost 5 bases and J 3 bases, leaving 13 bases between the germline ends. Germline lookup yields CDR1 KGHSH and CDR2 LQKENI.

The CDR3 loop is CASSPETRQGDYGYTF. The DNA for the CDR3 is TGTGCCAGCTCCCCCGAAACAAGACAGGGAGACTATGGCTACACCTTC. The V and J genes are TRBV18 and TRBJ1-2; 7 bases match TRBD1. The germline V gene has CDR1 KGHSH and CDR2 LQKENI. This CDR3 contains 16 residues. The V segment lost 6 bases and the J segment 3 bases; nucleotides outside the gene matches: 13.

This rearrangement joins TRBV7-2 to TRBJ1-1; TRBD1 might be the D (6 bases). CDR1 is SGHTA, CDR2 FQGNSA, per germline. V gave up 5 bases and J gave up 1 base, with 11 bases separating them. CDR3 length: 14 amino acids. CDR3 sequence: CASSTIQGNTEAFF. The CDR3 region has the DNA TGTGCCAGCAGCACAATACAGGGGAACACTGAAGCTTTCTTT.

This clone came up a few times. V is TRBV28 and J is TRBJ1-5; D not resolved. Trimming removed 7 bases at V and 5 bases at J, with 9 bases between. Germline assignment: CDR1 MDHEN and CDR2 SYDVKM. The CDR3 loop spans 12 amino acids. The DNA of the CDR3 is TGTGCCAGCACATCTATCGATCAGCCCCAGCATTTT. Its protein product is CASTSIDQPQHF.

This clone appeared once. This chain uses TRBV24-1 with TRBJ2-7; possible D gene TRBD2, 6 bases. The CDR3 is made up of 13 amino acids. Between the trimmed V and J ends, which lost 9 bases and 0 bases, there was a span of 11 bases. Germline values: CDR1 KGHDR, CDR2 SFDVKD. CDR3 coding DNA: TGTGCCACCGGGGACTCCAGCTCCTACGAGCAGTACTTC. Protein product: CATGDSSSYEQYF.

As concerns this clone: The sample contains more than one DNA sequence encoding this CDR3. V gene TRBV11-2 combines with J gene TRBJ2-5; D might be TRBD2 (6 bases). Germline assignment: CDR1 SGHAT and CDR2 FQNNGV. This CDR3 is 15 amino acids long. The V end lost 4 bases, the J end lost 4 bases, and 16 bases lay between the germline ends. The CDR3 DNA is TGTGCCAGCAGCTGGGGGGTCGGGGGACGAGAGACCCAGTACTTC. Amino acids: CASSWGVGGRETQYF.

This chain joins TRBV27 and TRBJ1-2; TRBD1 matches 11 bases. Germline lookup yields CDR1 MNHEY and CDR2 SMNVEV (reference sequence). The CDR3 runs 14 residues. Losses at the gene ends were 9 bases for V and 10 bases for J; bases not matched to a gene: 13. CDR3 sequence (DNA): TGTGCCAGTAAGAGACCGGGACAGGGGGTCGCCTACACCTTC. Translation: CASKRPGQGVAYTF.

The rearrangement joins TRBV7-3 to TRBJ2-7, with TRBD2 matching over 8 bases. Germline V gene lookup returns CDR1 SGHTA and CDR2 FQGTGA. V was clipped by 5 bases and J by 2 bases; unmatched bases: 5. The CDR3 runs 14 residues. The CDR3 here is CASSPGRGTYEQYF. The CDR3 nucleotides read TGTGCCAGCAGCCCCGGGAGGGGTACCTACGAGCAGTACTTC.

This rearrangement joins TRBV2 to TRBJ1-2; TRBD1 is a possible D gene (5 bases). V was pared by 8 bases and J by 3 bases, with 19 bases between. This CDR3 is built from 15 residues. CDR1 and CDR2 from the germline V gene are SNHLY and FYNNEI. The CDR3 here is CASRGGAGRDYGYTF. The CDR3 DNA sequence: TGTGCCAGCCGCGGTGGAGCGGGGCGAGACTATGGCTACACCTTC.